This passage covers 8 T cell receptor beta chains from one sample sequenced in a study of cytomegalovirus exposure and HLA in healthy donors. In the PCR, 60 Vbeta and 13 Jbeta primers were used. Sequencing was performed with immunoSEQ multiplex PCR; in TCRdb, only in-frame clones are kept and a portion is missing. Of tens of thousands of clones in the sample, roughly three fifths were seen once. The sample was PBMCs. The receptors originated from a man younger than 40 in good health and CMV-seronegative.

The CDR3 protein is CASGQDGDTGELFF. CDR3 bases: TGTGCCAGTGGACAGGATGGCGACACCGGGGAGCTGTTTTTT. The chain couples TRBV9 to TRBJ2-2; 7 bases are shared with TRBD1. After removal of 8 bases from V and 3 bases from J, the junction contained 7 bases not matched to a gene. CDR1 is SGDLS and CDR2 is YYNGEE in the germline V gene. The CDR3 covers 14 residues.

The V call is TRBV5-1, the J call TRBJ2-5; no firm D call. The CDR3 has 20 amino acids. Trimming shortened V by 0 bases and J by 2 bases, and 26 bases separated the two germline ends. Germline V CDR1 and CDR2: SGHRS, YFSETQ. CDR3 residues: CASSLARVRMELFLQETQYF. The CDR3, as DNA: TGCGCCAGCAGCTTGGCCCGCGTGAGGATGGAGCTGTTTTTACAAGAGACCCAGTACTTC.

The chain joins TRBV2 to TRBJ2-7; possible D gene TRBD1, 5 bases. The CDR3 covers 13 residues. Germline V gives CDR1 SNHLY, CDR2 FYNNEI. V was shortened by 8 bases and J by 5 bases, with 16 bases between the two germline ends. The CDR3 DNA reads TGTGCCAGCTCGGGCGGCAGGGCGAACGAGCAGTACTTC. Protein: CASSGGRANEQYF.

The chain is built from TRBV29-1 and TRBJ2-7, with 8 bases that match TRBD1. This CDR3 is built from 15 residues. J gave up 3 bases and V 0 bases, and 7 bases lay outside the gene matches. Germline values: CDR1 SQVTM, CDR2 ANQGSEA. Written as DNA, the CDR3 is TGCAGCGTTGAAGAATACAGGGGGGAGCTCTACGAGCAGTACTTC. Translating it yields CSVEEYRGELYEQYF.

In its sample, this clone was seen a few times. The chain joins TRBV2 to TRBJ2-7, with D tentatively TRBD1 (8 bases). This CDR3 is 17 amino acids long. The V and J ends lost 4 bases and 6 bases respectively, with 25 bases between them. The germline CDR1 and CDR2 sequences are SNHLY and FYNNEI. Written as DNA, the CDR3 is TGTGCCAGCAGTGGGACAGGGTTTTCGGCGGGGAGGGGCGAGCAGTACTTC. This encodes CASSGTGFSAGRGEQYF.

The chain joins TRBV19 to TRBJ2-1; TRBD2 might be the D (5 bases). The germline V gene encodes CDR1 LNHDA and CDR2 SQIVND (reference sequence). The ends were cut back, 4 bases at V and 4 bases at J, with 8 bases in the middle. This CDR3 is built from 13 residues. The CDR3 protein is CASSTTSYNEQFF. CDR3 DNA: TGTGCCAGTAGTACTACTAGTTACAATGAGCAGTTCTTC.

V and J are TRBV2 and TRBJ2-7; 9 nucleotides align to TRBD1. Unmatched junction bases numbered 3, after V lost 6 bases and J lost 0 bases. Germline V lookup: CDR1 SNHLY, CDR2 FYNNEI. This CDR3 contains 14 residues. In DNA, the CDR3 is TGTGCCAGCAGGGGGACAGGGAGCTCCTACGAGCAGTACTTC. Amino acid sequence: CASRGTGSSYEQYF.

The chain has TRBV12-5 and TRBJ1-5, with a possible D match to TRBD1 (6 bases). The CDR3 extends over 14 amino acids. Looked up from germline, CDR1 is LGHNT and CDR2 is FRNRAP. Trimming cost V 5 bases and J 3 bases, with 11 bases left between them. CDR3: CASGLGQHNQPQHF. The CDR3 DNA is TGTGCTAGTGGTCTCGGACAGCACAATCAGCCCCAGCATTTT.